This TCR beta chain was captured in a study of blood T cell repertoires in COVID-19. Study summary: Both acute and convalescent COVID-19 samples were obtained from the United States, Italy and Spain. T cells, B-cell-depleted T cells, or PBMCs supplied cDNA or gDNA.

The CDR3 extends over 15 amino acids. Between the trimmed V and J ends, which lost 6 bases and 0 bases, there was a span of 14 bases. Looked up from germline, CDR1 is MNHEY and CDR2 is SVGAGI. Libraries were prepared by immunoSEQ multiplex PCR; TCRdb keeps only in-frame clonotypes and omits some of them. The sample includes 170,000 or so clones, about 86% of them seen just once. Sequences were obtained from peripheral blood. The sequence came from a man aged 50-60 years with active or convalescent COVID-19. The chain has TRBV6-5 and TRBJ1-1, with D unclear. The CDR3 is CASSPLTRMNTEAFF. The CDR3 coding sequence is TGTGCCAGCAGCCCGCTGACTAGAATGAACACTGAAGCTTTCTTT.